This is a list of T cell receptor beta chains from one sample in a study of metastatic and nonmetastatic thyroid tumors. MiXCR re-clonotyped the PCR reads for TCRdb. This sample has about 41,000 clones, with 24% found just once. Material for sequencing was tumor tissue. Source of these receptors: a female donor with papillary thyroid cancer or a benign thyroid nodule (not recorded which). Some clones in this sample may be carry-over from other donors' samples. Each CDR3 is given with its conserved first and last residue. The D gene is left open where the match is weak. Clone sizes are given selectively: once, few, many, or a class where the clone is expanded.

size	length	D	V	J	DNA	CDR3
-	14	TRBD2	TRBV5-1	TRBJ2-7	TGCGCCAGCAGCTTTCCAGGGAGGGCCTCCGAGCAGTACTTC	CASSFPGRASEQYF
many	14	-	TRBV18	TRBJ1-5	TGTGCCAGCTCACGAGGGTATAGCAATCAGCCCCAGCATTTT	CASSRGYSNQPQHF
-	21	-	TRBV7-6	TRBJ1-5	TGTGCTAGCAGCTTAAAGGAGAAGTTAGTGATCCTATCGTTTAGCAATCAGCCCCAGCATTTT	CASSLKEKLVILSFSNQPQHF
many	15	-	TRBV7-2	TRBJ2-7	TGTGCCAGCAGCTTAGCTGCCGGGACAAACTACGAGCAGTACTTC	CASSLAAGTNYEQYF
few	17	TRBD2	TRBV28	TRBJ2-3	TGTGCCAGCAGTTTACCCACTAGCGGGGGGATTTCAGATACGCAGTATTTT	CASSLPTSGGISDTQYF
many	15	TRBD2	TRBV6-1	TRBJ2-3	TGTGCCAGCAGTGAAACTAGCGGGGGGGCAGATACGCAGTATTTT	CASSETSGGADTQYF
many	12	-	TRBV3-1	TRBJ1-5	TGTGCCAGCAGCCAGTCGGGGGCCACCCAGCATTTT	CASSQSGATQHF
-	17	TRBD1	TRBV11-2	TRBJ1-3	TGTGCCAGCAGCTTAACAGGGGCAAGGACTCTCTCGGACACCATATATTTT	CASSLTGARTLSDTIYF
medium-sized	14	-	TRBV19	TRBJ2-1	TGTGCCAGTAGTGGCAGGGGTTTGTACAATGAGCAGTTCTTC	CASSGRGLYNEQFF
-	15	-	TRBV20-1	TRBJ2-7	TGCAGTGCTAGAGCGGGAACACGGGGCATCGGCGAGCAGTACTTC	CSARAGTRGIGEQYF
medium-sized	12	TRBD2	TRBV6-1	TRBJ2-7	TGTGCCAGCGGGGAGGGGAGGTACGAGCAGTACTTC	CASGEGRYEQYF
-	14	TRBD2	TRBV20-1	TRBJ2-7	TGCAGTGCTAGAGGGATTAGCGGGATAAACGAGCAGTACTTC	CSARGISGINEQYF
medium-sized	15	TRBD1	TRBV27	TRBJ2-7	TGTGCCAGCAGTTTATTTCAGGGGGCGATCGACGAGCAGTACTTC	CASSLFQGAIDEQYF
few	13	-	TRBV3-1	TRBJ2-7	TGTGCCAGCAGCCAACTGGGGGCGGTCGAGCAGTACTTC	CASSQLGAVEQYF
-	14	-	TRBV6-4	TRBJ1-6	TGTGCCAGCAGTGCCACGGGGGACAATTCACCCCTCCACTTT	CASSATGDNSPLHF
-	15	TRBD1	TRBV18	TRBJ1-1	TGTGCCAGCTCACCTACAGGGGGCAAGGGCACTGAAGCTTTCTTT	CASSPTGGKGTEAFF
-	14	-	TRBV20-1	TRBJ1-5	TGCAGTGCTAGGCGACCGGAGGAGGGTCAGCCCCAGCATTTT	CSARRPEEGQPQHF
-	14	TRBD1	TRBV5-1	TRBJ1-2	TGCGCCAGCAGCTTGGGAGAGGGGGCCTATGGCTACACCTTC	CASSLGEGAYGYTF
many	12	-	TRBV20-1	TRBJ1-1	TGCAGTGCTAGTCAAACAGGGACGGGAGCTTTCTTT	CSASQTGTGAFF
-	13	-	TRBV6-2/TRBV6-3	TRBJ2-4	TGTGCCAGCAGTTACTCGTACATAGCCATTCAGTACTTC	CASSYSYIAIQYF
few	14	-	TRBV6-5	TRBJ2-7	TGTGCCAGCAGTTACTACGACATCTCCTACGAGCAGTACTTC	CASSYYDISYEQYF
many	15	TRBD1	TRBV20-1	TRBJ1-2	TGCAGTGCTAGAGATCAAACACAGGGGGTGGGTGGCTACACCTTC	CSARDQTQGVGGYTF
-	15	TRBD1	TRBV6-1	TRBJ1-4	TGTGCCAGCAGTCCCGTCCAGGGGGCAGATGAAAAACTGTTTTTT	CASSPVQGADEKLFF
many	15	-	TRBV10-1	TRBJ2-1	TGCGCCAGCAGTGAGAAGTCCGACTCCTACAATGAGCAGTTCTTC	CASSEKSDSYNEQFF
many	13	TRBD1	TRBV9	TRBJ1-2	TGTGCCAGCAGCGTAGGGACAGGGTTTGGCTACACCTTC	CASSVGTGFGYTF
many	16	TRBD1	TRBV7-8	TRBJ2-2	TGTGCCAGCAGCACAACATGGGGGACAGGCACCGGGGAGCTGTTTTTT	CASSTTWGTGTGELFF
many	15	-	TRBV6-1	TRBJ1-1	TGTGCCAGCAGTCAGGACAGTATACTGAACACTGAAGCTTTCTTT	CASSQDSILNTEAFF
-	13	TRBD1	TRBV6-1	TRBJ1-5	TGTGCCAGCAGTGGGGACAGACATCAGCCCCAGCATTTT	CASSGDRHQPQHF
-	15	-	TRBV6-1	TRBJ2-1	TGTGCCAGCAGCCTTAGCGAAGGTGGTTACAATGAGCAGTTCTTC	CASSLSEGGYNEQFF
many	16	-	TRBV6-5	TRBJ2-5	TGTGCCAGCAGTTACTTAGGGGCAAGGGGGCAAGAGACCCAGTACTTC	CASSYLGARGQETQYF
few	12	-	TRBV6-2/TRBV6-3	TRBJ1-1	TGTGCCAGCAGAGGGCGGTGCGCTGAAGCTTTCTTT	CASRGRCAEAFF
many	15	-	TRBV15	TRBJ1-5	TGTGCCACCAGCAGAGTTGGTCAGTTCCCTCAGCCCCAGCATTTT	CATSRVGQFPQPQHF
few	20	TRBD2	TRBV7-2	TRBJ2-6	TGTGCCAGCAGCTTATCGGCTGGGACTAGCGGATGGTCTGGGGCCAACGTCCTGACTTTC	CASSLSAGTSGWSGANVLTF
few	13	TRBD1	TRBV6-1	TRBJ2-7	TGTGCCAGCAGAAACAGGGGGCCCTACGAGCAGTACTTC	CASRNRGPYEQYF
few	16	TRBD2	TRBV27	TRBJ2-2	TGTGCCAGCAGTCCGCTAGCGGAGAGGAACACCGGGGAGCTGTTTTTT	CASSPLAERNTGELFF
many	17	-	TRBV6-2/TRBV6-3	TRBJ1-1	TGTGCCAGCAGTTACGTAATCACAGGCCTAATGAACACTGAAGCTTTCTTT	CASSYVITGLMNTEAFF
few	14	-	TRBV4-1	TRBJ2-3	TGCGCCAGCAGCCAAGGTTCTTCCGCAGATACGCAGTATTTT	CASSQGSSADTQYF
many	16	-	TRBV3-1	TRBJ1-2	TGTGCCAGCAGCCAAGATGAGTTTGCAGGGCGCAGGGGCTACACCTTC	CASSQDEFAGRRGYTF
many	15	TRBD2	TRBV19	TRBJ2-7	TGTGCCAGTAGTAAACTAGCGGGAGGGCCCTACGAGCAGTACTTC	CASSKLAGGPYEQYF
many	14	TRBD2	TRBV24-1	TRBJ2-1	TGTGCCACCAGTGAACCGGGACTACAAGATTGGCAGTTCTTC	CATSEPGLQDWQFF